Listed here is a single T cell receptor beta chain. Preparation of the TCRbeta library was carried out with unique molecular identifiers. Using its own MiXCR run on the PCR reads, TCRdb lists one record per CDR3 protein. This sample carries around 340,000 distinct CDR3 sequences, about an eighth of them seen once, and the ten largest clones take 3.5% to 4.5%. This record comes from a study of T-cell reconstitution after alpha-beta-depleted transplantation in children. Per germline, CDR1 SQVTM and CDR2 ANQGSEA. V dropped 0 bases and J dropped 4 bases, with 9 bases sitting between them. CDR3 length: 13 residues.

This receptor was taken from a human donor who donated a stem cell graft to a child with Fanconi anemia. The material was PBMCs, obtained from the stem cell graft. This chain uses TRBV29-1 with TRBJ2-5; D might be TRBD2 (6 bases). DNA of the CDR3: TGCAGCGTTGAAGATGGGGGAGGAGAGACCCAGTACTTC. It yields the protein CSVEDGGGETQYF.